This T cell receptor (beta chain) stems from a study of shared clonotypes between healthy human individuals. Study details: Each donor contributed plates that comprised three CD4 naive, three CD4 memory, two CD8 naive and one CD8 memory.

The CDR3 consists of 17 residues. Germline CDR1 reads MGHRA; CDR2 reads YSYEKL. With 5 bases clipped from V and 1 base from J, the junction kept 7 bases outside the gene matches. Sequencing was performed with immunoSEQ multiplex PCR; in TCRdb, only in-frame clones are kept and a portion is missing. This sample has some 2.1 million clones; roughly 94% occur once, and the top ten carry 0.1% to 0.15%. In the case of this clone: Its target is not known.

Study-wide results and limits: It was the non-shared clonotypes that had lower generation probabilities than clonotypes shared by all four donors.

The receptor's source is a man aged 18 to 29 in good health. The sample taken for sequencing was naive CD4+ T cells sorted from blood. Subset specified: CD45RA+ positively selected. V usage is TRBV4-1 and J usage is TRBJ2-4, with 11 bases matching TRBD2. DNA of the CDR3: TGCGCCAGCAGCACTAGCGGGAGTACCTCGGCCAAAAACATTCAGTACTTC. Translating it yields CASSTSGSTSAKNIQYF.